The rows below give T cell receptor beta chains drawn from one sample of a study of technical replicates of blood from a few donors. Here immunoSEQ multiplex PCR was the method, and the copy in TCRdb shows in-frame clones only, minus some. Of some 76,000 clones in the sample, 95% to 98% are singletons; the top ten hold around 0.2%. Sequenced material: T cells isolated from PBMCs. These receptors came from a human donor in good health. Each CDR3 is given with its conserved first and last residue. A D gene is named only where the DNA matches it firmly. Only part of the rows carry a size: once, few, many, or a class if the clone is expanded.

CDR3 length: 14
V gene: TRBV6-5
D gene: TRBD1
clone size: -
J gene: TRBJ1-1
CDR3 protein: CASIQGDRVTEAFF
CDR3 DNA: TGTGCCAGCATTCAGGGGGACAGGGTCACTGAAGCTTTCTTT

CDR3 length: 12
V gene: TRBV10-1
D gene: TRBD1
clone size: -
J gene: TRBJ2-7
CDR3 protein: CASGTGTYEQYF
CDR3 DNA: TGCGCCAGCGGGACAGGGACCTACGAGCAGTACTTC

CDR3 length: 16
V gene: TRBV28
D gene: -
clone size: -
J gene: TRBJ1-4
CDR3 protein: CASSSLFRNPNEKLFF
CDR3 DNA: TGTGCCAGCAGTTCCCTGTTCCGTAATCCTAATGAAAAACTGTTTTTT

CDR3 length: 13
V gene: TRBV27
D gene: TRBD1
clone size: -
J gene: TRBJ1-2
CDR3 protein: CASSPGTGHGYTF
CDR3 DNA: TGTGCCAGCAGTCCCGGGACAGGGCATGGCTACACCTTC

CDR3 length: 14
V gene: TRBV5-1
D gene: -
clone size: -
J gene: TRBJ2-7
CDR3 protein: CASSLGGGLNEQYF
CDR3 DNA: TGCGCCAGCAGCTTGGGTGGAGGGTTAAACGAGCAGTACTTC

CDR3 length: 15
V gene: TRBV6-5
D gene: TRBD1
clone size: -
J gene: TRBJ2-1
CDR3 protein: CASSNDRGQDNEQFF
CDR3 DNA: TGTGCCAGCAGTAACGACAGGGGTCAAGACAATGAGCAGTTCTTC

CDR3 length: 15
V gene: TRBV19
D gene: -
clone size: -
J gene: TRBJ1-1
CDR3 protein: CASSLTGVGSTEAFF
CDR3 DNA: TGTGCCAGTAGTCTTACGGGGGTAGGGAGCACTGAAGCTTTCTTT

CDR3 length: 16
V gene: TRBV11-1
D gene: -
clone size: -
J gene: TRBJ1-1
CDR3 protein: CASSSEFRVGNTEAFF
CDR3 DNA: TGTGCCAGCAGCTCGGAGTTTCGGGTCGGGAACACTGAAGCTTTCTTT

CDR3 length: 17
V gene: TRBV27
D gene: TRBD1
clone size: -
J gene: TRBJ2-3
CDR3 protein: CASSLEAWAGGIDTQYF
CDR3 DNA: TGTGCCAGCAGTTTAGAGGCTTGGGCAGGGGGCATAGATACGCAGTATTTT

CDR3 length: 15
V gene: TRBV5-1
D gene: TRBD1
clone size: once
J gene: TRBJ2-7
CDR3 protein: CASSLQTGVTYEQYF
CDR3 DNA: TGCGCCAGCAGCTTACAGACAGGGGTAACCTACGAGCAGTACTTC

CDR3 length: 14
V gene: TRBV10-3
D gene: -
clone size: -
J gene: TRBJ1-3
CDR3 protein: CAISEDSAGNTIYF
CDR3 DNA: TGTGCCATCAGTGAGGACAGCGCTGGAAACACCATATATTTT

CDR3 length: 17
V gene: TRBV5-4
D gene: -
clone size: -
J gene: TRBJ2-7
CDR3 protein: CASSPKGGNPNSYEQYF
CDR3 DNA: TGTGCCAGCAGCCCCAAAGGAGGGAACCCTAATAGCTACGAGCAGTACTTC

CDR3 length: 18
V gene: TRBV7-6
D gene: -
clone size: -
J gene: TRBJ2-6
CDR3 protein: CASSLDTDRIGGANVLTF
CDR3 DNA: TGTGCCAGCAGCTTAGATACCGACAGGATCGGTGGGGCCAACGTCCTGACTTTC

CDR3 length: 14
V gene: TRBV6-6
D gene: -
clone size: -
J gene: TRBJ2-7
CDR3 protein: CASSYLGQSYEQYF
CDR3 DNA: TGTGCCAGCAGTTACTTGGGGCAGTCCTACGAGCAGTACTTC

CDR3 length: 16
V gene: TRBV10-2
D gene: TRBD2
clone size: -
J gene: TRBJ2-3
CDR3 protein: CASSEQTSGSTDTQYF
CDR3 DNA: TGCGCCAGCAGTGAGCAAACTAGCGGGAGCACAGATACGCAGTATTTT

CDR3 length: 12
V gene: TRBV29-1
D gene: -
clone size: -
J gene: TRBJ1-2
CDR3 protein: CSGGVGDYGYTF
CDR3 DNA: TGCAGCGGGGGAGTGGGTGACTATGGCTACACCTTC

CDR3 length: 17
V gene: TRBV5-1
D gene: TRBD1
clone size: -
J gene: TRBJ1-3
CDR3 protein: CASSSEPTGNAGNTIYF
CDR3 DNA: TGCGCCAGCAGCTCCGAACCGACAGGGAACGCAGGAAACACCATATATTTT

CDR3 length: 16
V gene: TRBV19
D gene: -
clone size: -
J gene: TRBJ1-3
CDR3 protein: CASTVKRGSAGNTIYF
CDR3 DNA: TGTGCCAGTACTGTAAAACGGGGGTCGGCTGGAAACACCATATATTTT

CDR3 length: 14
V gene: TRBV5-5
D gene: TRBD1
clone size: -
J gene: TRBJ2-7
CDR3 protein: CASSWGQDKDEQYF
CDR3 DNA: TGTGCCAGCAGCTGGGGACAGGACAAAGACGAGCAGTACTTC